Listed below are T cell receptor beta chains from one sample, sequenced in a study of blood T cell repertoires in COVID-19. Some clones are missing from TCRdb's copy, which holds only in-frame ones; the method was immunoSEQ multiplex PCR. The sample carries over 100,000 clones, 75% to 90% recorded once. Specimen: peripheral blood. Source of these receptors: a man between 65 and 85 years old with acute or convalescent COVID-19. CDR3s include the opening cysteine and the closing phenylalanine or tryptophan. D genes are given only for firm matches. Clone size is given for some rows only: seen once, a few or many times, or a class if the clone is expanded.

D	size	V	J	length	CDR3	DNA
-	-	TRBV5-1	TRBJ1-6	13	CASSLAGDSPLHF	TGCGCCAGCAGCTTGGCAGGGGACTCACCCCTCCACTTT
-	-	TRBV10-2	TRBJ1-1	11	CASISGDRAFF	TGCGCCAGCATATCCGGGGATAGAGCTTTCTTT
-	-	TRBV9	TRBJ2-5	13	CASSRLPQETQYF	TGTGCCAGCTCGCGTCTACCCCAAGAGACCCAGTACTTC
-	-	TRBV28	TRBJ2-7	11	CASSLGRDTYF	TGTGCCAGCAGTTTAGGCCGGGACACGTACTTC
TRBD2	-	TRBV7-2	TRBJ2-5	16	CASSLWEPSGGETQYF	TGTGCCAGCAGCTTATGGGAACCTAGCGGAGGAGAGACCCAGTACTTC
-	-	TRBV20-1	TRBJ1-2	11	CSAAGAGGYTF	TGCAGTGCTGCAGGGGCCGGTGGCTACACCTTC
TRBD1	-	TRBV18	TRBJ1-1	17	CASSPGLTGPPDTEAFF	TGTGCCAGCTCACCAGGGTTGACAGGGCCCCCCGACACTGAAGCTTTCTTT
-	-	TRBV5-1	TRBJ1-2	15	CASSLEGGSEAGYTF	TGCGCCAGCAGCTTGGAAGGCGGGAGTGAGGCTGGCTACACCTTC
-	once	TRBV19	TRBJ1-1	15	CASSINVVRNTEAFF	TGTGCCAGTAGTATCAACGTAGTGCGGAACACTGAAGCTTTCTTT
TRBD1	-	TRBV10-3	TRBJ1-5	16	CAIRIRRDRVHQPQHF	TGTGCCATCAGGATACGCCGGGACAGGGTGCATCAGCCCCAGCATTTT
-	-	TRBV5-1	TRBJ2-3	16	CASSRTLLGVTDTQYF	TGCGCCAGCAGCCGGACGTTACTAGGAGTCACAGATACGCAGTATTTT
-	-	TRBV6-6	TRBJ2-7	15	CASSPEGRGGYEQYF	TGTGCCAGCAGTCCAGAGGGGAGGGGGGGTTACGAGCAGTACTTC
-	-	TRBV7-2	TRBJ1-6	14	CASSSQGTNSPLHF	TGTGCCAGCAGCTCGCAGGGGACCAATTCACCCCTCCACTTT
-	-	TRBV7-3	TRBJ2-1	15	CASSPRSGAYNEQFF	TGTGCCAGCAGCCCCCGATCGGGAGCCTACAATGAGCAGTTCTTC
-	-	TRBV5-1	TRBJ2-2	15	CASSAGDTQTGELFF	TGCGCCAGCAGCGCCGGGGACACACAAACCGGGGAGCTGTTTTTT
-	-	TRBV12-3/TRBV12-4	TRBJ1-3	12	CATLRMRNTIYF	TGTGCCACCCTGAGGATGCGAAACACCATATATTTT
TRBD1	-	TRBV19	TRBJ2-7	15	CASSISTGKLHEQYF	TGTGCCAGTAGTATATCGACAGGGAAACTCCACGAGCAGTACTTC
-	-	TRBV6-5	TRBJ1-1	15	CASSYSSRGDTEAFF	TGTGCCAGCAGTTACTCGAGCAGGGGAGACACTGAAGCTTTCTTT
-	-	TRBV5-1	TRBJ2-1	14	CASSLLDSYNEQFF	TGCGCCAGCAGCTTATTAGACAGTTACAATGAGCAGTTCTTC
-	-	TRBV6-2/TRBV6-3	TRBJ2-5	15	CASSYSTRQEETQYF	TGTGCCAGCAGTTACTCGACTAGGCAGGAGGAGACCCAGTACTTC
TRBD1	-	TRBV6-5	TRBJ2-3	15	CASSYRDSFTDTQYF	TGTGCCAGCAGTTACCGGGACAGTTTCACAGATACGCAGTATTTT
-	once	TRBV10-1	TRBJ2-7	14	CASNSRDSPREQYF	TGCGCCAGCAATAGTCGGGACTCCCCTCGCGAGCAGTACTTC